This T cell receptor (beta chain) was identified in a study of shared clonotypes between healthy human individuals. The V and J ends lost 4 bases and 4 bases, in that order; junction bases with no gene match: 5. Germline loops: CDR1 LGHNA, CDR2 YNFKEQ. The CDR3 totals 14 residues. All donors were Caucasian adults living in Nashville, Tennessee. The sequencing of unsorted PBMC DNA took place on ten immunoSEQ deep assay plates. Original handling: ImmunoSEQ supplied junction-only sequences lacking quality scores, so filtering was different. Sequenced by immunoSEQ multiplex PCR; TCRdb stores in-frame clones only, minus some. Clone size and V and J calls were adopted from that table, with D and trimming inferred from the DNA. Here the sample spans about 480,000 clones, about 80% being singletons.

This TCR was recovered from a woman aged 40 to 50 in good health. Some clones in this sample may be carry-over from other donors' samples. J is TRBJ1-2 and V is TRBV4-2; 8 bases map to TRBD1. Material: PBMCs. The CDR3: CASSLPGTGYGYTF. In DNA, the CDR3 is TGTGCCAGCAGCCTGCCCGGGACAGGCTATGGCTACACCTTC.